The 25 T cell receptor beta chains given below trace back to one sample, sequenced in a study of blood T cell repertoires in COVID-19. TCRdb's table, derived via immunoSEQ multiplex PCR, lists solely in-frame clones and lacks some. This sample has roughly 250,000 clones, with roughly nine tenths found just once. Material: peripheral blood. The receptors were sampled from a man in his 60s who had recovered from COVID-19.

Many counts were recorded for this clone. The J gene is TRBJ1-2, the V gene TRBV9; perhaps TRBD1 as D (6 bases). Germline V gene sequence: CDR1 SGDLS, CDR2 YYNGEE. Trimming removed 1 base at V and 6 bases at J, with 10 bases between. The CDR3 has 13 residues. This chain's CDR3 is CASSVHAGDGYTF. As DNA, the CDR3 is TGTGCCAGCAGCGTACACGCAGGGGATGGCTACACCTTC. Drawing the rest from reference TRBV9 and TRBJ1-2, the complete variable domain is DSGVTQTPKHLITATGQRVTLRCSPRSGDLSVYWYQQSLDQGLQFLIQYYNGEERAKGNILERFSAQQFPDLHSELNLSSLELGDSALYFCASSVHAGDGYTFGSGTRLTVV.

V and J are TRBV30 and TRBJ1-2; the match to TRBD1 covers 7 bases. Germline V gene lookup returns CDR1 GTSNPN and CDR2 SVGIG (reference sequence). The CDR3 has 14 residues. The J segment lost 4 bases and the V segment lost 2 bases, leaving 7 bases of the junction unmatched. Here the CDR3 DNA reads TGTGCCTGGAGTAGCCTAGGGGGCGCCTATGGCTACACCTTC. This gives the protein CAWSSLGGAYGYTF.

The chain recombines TRBV9 with TRBJ1-5, with D perhaps matching TRBD1 (6 bases). Germline CDR1 SGDLS, CDR2 YYNGEE. V dropped 4 bases and J dropped 3 bases, with 14 bases sitting between them. The CDR3 is 15 residues long. DNA of the CDR3: TGTGCCAGCAGCTCTACCCCAGGGGTCAATCAGCCCCAGCATTTT. This gives the protein CASSSTPGVNQPQHF.

This clone was counted a few times. The chain joins TRBV6-5 to TRBJ1-1; 8 bases are a match to TRBD1. Losses at the gene ends were 6 bases for V and 3 bases for J; bases not matched to a gene: 6. CDR1 and CDR2 (germline): MNHEY, SVGAGI. The CDR3 runs 14 residues. The CDR3 spells CASSDRGGYTEAFF. The CDR3 DNA is TGTGCCAGCAGCGACAGGGGTGGGTACACTGAAGCTTTCTTT.

The rearrangement joins TRBV15 to TRBJ1-2; perhaps TRBD1 as D (5 bases). The germline V gene has CDR1 LNHNV and CDR2 YYDKDF (reference sequence). Trimming took 1 base from V and 0 from J, leaving 9 bases between them. This CDR3 region has 15 residues. The CDR3 protein is CATSRAGSTNYGYTF. In DNA form, the CDR3 reads TGTGCCACCAGCAGAGCAGGGTCCACTAACTATGGCTACACCTTC.

V and J are TRBV23-1 and TRBJ2-1, with TRBD1 matching 8 bases. TRBV23-1 falls under the ORF class, with uncertain function. The CDR3 is 19 amino acids. V was clipped by 5 bases and J by 0 bases; unmatched bases: 15. CDR3: CASSETGSTGGSSYNEQFF. The CDR3 bases are TGCGCCAGCAGTGAGACAGGGAGCACAGGGGGAAGCTCCTACAATGAGCAGTTCTTC.

The V gene is TRBV19, the J gene TRBJ2-3; 7 bases map to TRBD1. This CDR3 comprises 13 residues. Germline assignment: CDR1 LNHDA and CDR2 SQIVND (reference sequence). The ends lost 8 bases at V and 2 bases at J; junction bases unmatched: 4. The DNA for the CDR3 is TGTGCCAGTCGGGACAGCCTCACAGATACGCAGTATTTT. Its translation: CASRDSLTDTQYF.

This clone was recorded once. The V gene is TRBV2, the J gene TRBJ1-1; D may be TRBD1 (5 bases). Per germline, CDR1 SNHLY and CDR2 FYNNEI. This CDR3 contains 15 residues. Deletions cut 8 bases from V and 0 bases from J, with 16 bases between. The DNA for the CDR3 is TGTGCCAGCGGGGGGGGAGGAACCCTGAACACTGAAGCTTTCTTT. It is translated as CASGGGGTLNTEAFF.

The chain is built from TRBV3-1 (or the pseudogene TRBV3-2) and TRBJ2-2, with 7 bases matching TRBD1. CDR1 and CDR2 (germline): LGHDT, YNNKEL (reference sequence). There are 15 residues in the CDR3. Trimming cost V 3 bases and J 5 bases; bases outside gene matches: 6. In nucleotides, the CDR3 is TGTGCCAGCAGCCAGCAAGGGGGCCGTACCGGGGAGCTGTTTTTT. This encodes CASSQQGGRTGELFF.

This chain joins TRBV6-5 and TRBJ1-2; tentative D call: TRBD1 (6 bases). The CDR3 extends over 12 amino acids. Germline loops: CDR1 MNHEY, CDR2 SVGAGI. V gave up 4 bases and J gave up 13 bases, with 16 bases separating them. CDR3 amino acids: CASSSVRGVSTF. Written as DNA, the CDR3 is TGTGCCAGCAGTTCAGTCAGGGGAGTTTCCACCTTC.

This clone was seen once. The genes are TRBV3-1 (or the pseudogene TRBV3-2) and TRBJ1-4; TRBD1 aligns across 11 bases. V lost 8 bases to trimming and J lost 6 bases; unmatched junction nucleotides: 11. CDR3 size: 16 residues. Germline V CDR1 and CDR2: LGHDT, YNNKEL (reference sequence). CDR3 sequence (DNA): TGTGCCAGCCGGGACAGGGGGGGAAAGGGAGATGAAAAACTGTTTTTT. This gives the protein CASRDRGGKGDEKLFF.

The chain couples TRBV9 to TRBJ2-2; D remains ambiguous. Germline values: CDR1 SGDLS, CDR2 YYNGEE. The CDR3 is 12 amino acids. Deletions cut 0 bases from V and 8 bases from J, with 5 bases between. In DNA, the CDR3 is TGTGCCAGCAGCGTAGTCGGGGGGGAGCTGTTTTTT. Translated, it gives CASSVVGGELFF.

This clone was seen only once. The V and J genes are TRBV27 and TRBJ2-7; a weak D match, TRBD1 (6 bases). Deletions cut 5 bases from V and 0 bases from J, with 20 bases between. This CDR3 region has 17 residues. CDR1 MNHEY and CDR2 SMNVEV come from the germline V gene (reference sequence). CDR3 bases: TGTGCCAGCAGTCACGCCTCCCGGGACACTTACTCCTACGAGCAGTACTTC. Its protein product is CASSHASRDTYSYEQYF.

This CDR3 is CAWSAIDRAIGELFF. CDR3 DNA: TGTGCCTGGAGTGCCATAGACAGGGCGATCGGGGAGCTGTTTTTT. The V call is TRBV30, the J call TRBJ2-2; TRBD1 aligns across 7 bases. Trimming removed 1 base from V and 7 bases from J; junction bases left unmatched: 9. There are 15 residues in the CDR3. CDR1 is GTSNPN, CDR2 SVGIG, per germline (reference sequence).

The V gene is TRBV21-1, the J gene TRBJ1-2; the table's D call TRBD1 went unverified against the DNA. TRBV21-1 is labeled a pseudogene. This CDR3 contains 12 residues. The DNA for the CDR3 is TGTGCCAGCAGCGTGCCAGGGCTCGGCTACACCTTC. This codes for CASSVPGLGYTF.

The chain couples TRBV15 to TRBJ2-5; 8 positions match TRBD2. CDR3 length: 16 residues. The ends lost 1 base at V and 4 bases at J; junction bases unmatched: 8. Germline-derived CDR1 and CDR2 are LNHNV and YYDKDF (reference sequence). The CDR3 coding sequence is TGTGCCACCAGCAGAGGGACTAGCCCCATGGGAGAGACCCAGTACTTC. Its translation is CATSRGTSPMGETQYF.

The chain employs TRBV6-2 or TRBV6-3 and TRBJ2-2, with 9 bases aligning to TRBD1. In germline, CDR1 is MNHEY, CDR2 SVGEGT. J lost 10 bases, V lost 7 bases, and 13 bases had no gene match. This CDR3 is 15 amino acids long. Here the CDR3 reads CASIPPGTGRVELFF. The CDR3 DNA reads as TGTGCCAGCATCCCCCCTGGGACAGGGAGGGTGGAGCTGTTTTTT.

The genes are TRBV30 and TRBJ1-2, with TRBD1 identical over 9 bases. The J segment lost 5 bases and the V segment lost 1 base, leaving 8 bases of the junction unmatched. The germline CDR1 and CDR2 sequences are GTSNPN and SVGIG (reference sequence). The CDR3 is 15 amino acids. CDR3 nucleotides: TGTGCCTGGAGTGACCCGGGACAGGGTTTATATGGCTACACCTTC. This sequence encodes CAWSDPGQGLYGYTF.

V gene TRBV7-9 combines with J gene TRBJ2-1; 10 positions agree with TRBD1. Germline trimming cut 5 bases from V and 9 bases from J; bases unmatched to any gene: 10. This CDR3 is 15 amino acids long. From germline, CDR1 is SEHNR and CDR2 FQNEAQ (reference sequence). CDR3 protein: CASSTGQGLTGEQFF. CDR3 in DNA: TGTGCCAGCAGCACGGGACAGGGGTTGACCGGTGAGCAGTTCTTC. Looking up the rest from reference TRBV7-9 and TRBJ2-1 gives the full variable domain: DTGVSQNPRHKITKRGQNVTFRCDPISEHNRLYWYRQTLGQGPEFLTYFQNEAQLEKSRLLSDRFSAERPKGSFSTLEIQRTEQGDSAMYLCASSTGQGLTGEQFFGPGTRLTVL.

The J gene is TRBJ1-3, the V gene TRBV7-8; D is undetermined. Between the trimmed V and J ends, which lost 8 bases and 0 bases, there was a span of 17 bases. Germline V lookup: CDR1 SGHVS, CDR2 FQNEAQ. The CDR3 sequence is 16 residues long. The CDR3 nucleotides read TGTGCCAGCTTAGTTTCTCGGAGGTACTCTGGAAACACCATATATTTT. Translation gives CASLVSRRYSGNTIYF.

The chain combines TRBV9 with TRBJ1-4, with 7 nucleotides matching TRBD1. Germline loops: CDR1 SGDLS, CDR2 YYNGEE. V lost 0 bases, J lost 4 bases, and 3 bases stayed unmatched. The CDR3 runs to 15 residues. DNA for the CDR3: TGTGCCAGCAGCGTAGGACAGGGCTTTAATGAAAAACTGTTTTTT. Its protein product is CASSVGQGFNEKLFF. Variable domain in full (rest from reference TRBV9 and TRBJ1-4): DSGVTQTPKHLITATGQRVTLRCSPRSGDLSVYWYQQSLDQGLQFLIQYYNGEERAKGNILERFSAQQFPDLHSELNLSSLELGDSALYFCASSVGQGFNEKLFFGSGTQLSVL.

This sequence joins TRBV6-5 and TRBJ1-2; 7 bases match TRBD1. Germline V gives CDR1 MNHEY, CDR2 SVGAGI. The CDR3 extends over 12 amino acids. The V gene end was trimmed by 8 bases and the J gene end by 8 bases; junction bases not matched to a gene: 8. Written as DNA, the CDR3 is TGTGCCAGCCGGTACGACAGGGTCGGCTACACCTTC. Encoded protein: CASRYDRVGYTF.

This rearrangement joins TRBV19 to TRBJ2-3, with no clear D. Per the germline V gene, CDR1 is LNHDA and CDR2 is SQIVND (reference sequence). V was clipped by 0 bases and J by 4 bases, with 14 bases between them. The CDR3 is 16 amino acids. The CDR3, as DNA: TGTGCCAGTAGTATAGATCTTACCAGACACGCAGATACGCAGTATTTT. This gives the protein CASSIDLTRHADTQYF.

This clone was observed a handful of times. The chain carries TRBV28 and TRBJ1-5; D remains ambiguous. Germline V gene lookup returns CDR1 MDHEN and CDR2 SYDVKM. Between the trimmed V and J ends, which lost 2 bases and 7 bases, there was a span of 6 bases. The CDR3 spans 12 residues. The CDR3 DNA reads as TGTGCCAGCAGTTTAACTTCCCAGCCCCAGCATTTT. Its protein product is CASSLTSQPQHF.

As DNA, the CDR3 is TGTGCCATCAGTGAGTCGGGACAGGGTCTTAATCAGCCCCAGCATTTT. Translating gives CAISESGQGLNQPQHF. The V call is TRBV10-3, the J call TRBJ1-5; 9 nucleotides line up with TRBD1. CDR3 length: 16 residues. Per the germline V gene, CDR1 is ENHRY and CDR2 is SYGVKD. The trim removed 0 bases at V and 4 bases at J, leaving 4 bases unmatched.